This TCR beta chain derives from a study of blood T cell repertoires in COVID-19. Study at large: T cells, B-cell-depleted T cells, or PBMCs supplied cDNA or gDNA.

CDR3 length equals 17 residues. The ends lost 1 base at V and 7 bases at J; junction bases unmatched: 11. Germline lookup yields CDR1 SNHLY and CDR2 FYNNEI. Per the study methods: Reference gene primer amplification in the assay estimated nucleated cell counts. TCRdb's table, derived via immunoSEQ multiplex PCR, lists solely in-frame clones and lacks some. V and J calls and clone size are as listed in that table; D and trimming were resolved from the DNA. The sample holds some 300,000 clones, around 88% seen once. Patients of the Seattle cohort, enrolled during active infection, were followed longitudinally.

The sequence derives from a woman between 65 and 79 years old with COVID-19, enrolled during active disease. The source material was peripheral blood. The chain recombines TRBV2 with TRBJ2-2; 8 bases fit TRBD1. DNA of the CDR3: TGTGCCAGCAGTGAAGTAAGCCCCCGGACAGGGATCGGGGAGCTGTTTTTT. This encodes CASSEVSPRTGIGELFF.